The next 24 T cell receptor beta chains were all read from a single sample in a study of naive and memory T cell subsets. Study results and limitations: Naive repertoires, especially CD8, held a few larger clonotypes, possibly memory cells re-expressing CD45RA.

An equimolar mix of two oligonucleotides served as the beta constant-region primer for TRBC1 and TRBC2. Four rounds of PCR amplified the ligated cDNA using nested alpha and beta constant-region primers plus SP2. Via MiXCR, TCRdb re-called the UMI-ligation and nested PCR reads, giving one row per CDR3 protein. This repertoire shows more than 120,000 distinct CDR3 sequences, approximately 20% found once; its top ten account for roughly 0.63%. These receptors are not linked to any known antigen. The specimen sequenced was naive CD8+ T cells from blood. Source of these receptors: a human donor in good health.

This chain links TRBV12-3 or TRBV12-4 with TRBJ2-7; 7 nucleotides align to TRBD2. The CDR3 totals 15 residues. The trim removed 0 bases at V and 5 bases at J, leaving 7 bases unmatched. CDR3 nucleotides: TGTGCCAGCAGTTTAGCGGGAGGGCTGTTCGACGAGCAGTACTTC. This codes for CASSLAGGLFDEQYF.

The gene calls are TRBV4-3 and TRBJ2-3; D perhaps matches TRBD1 (5 bases). This CDR3 has 14 residues. V was pared by 9 bases and J by 0 bases, with 13 bases between. The germline gives CDR1 LGHNA, CDR2 YSLEER. The CDR3 is CASSTDRSTDTQYF. The DNA of the CDR3 is TGCGCCAGTTCGACAGACCGCAGCACAGATACGCAGTATTTT.

This chain uses TRBV27 with TRBJ2-7, with a possible D match to TRBD2 (6 bases). This CDR3 has 14 residues. Trimming removed 3 bases at V and 2 bases at J, with 11 bases between. Germline V gene lookup returns CDR1 MNHEY and CDR2 SMNVEV (reference sequence). The CDR3, as DNA: TGTGCCAGCAGTTTTATGGGGGAGGCCTACGAGCAGTACTTC. This encodes CASSFMGEAYEQYF.

This clonotype was counted only a few times. CDR3 DNA sequence: TGTGCCAGCAGTTTCGGGGAACGCCAGCCCCAGCATTTT. It yields the protein CASSFGERQPQHF. The rearrangement links TRBV28 to TRBJ1-5; D gene unclear. V was cut by 3 bases and J by 7 bases, with 10 bases left in between. CDR3 length equals 13 residues. Germline V gives CDR1 MDHEN, CDR2 SYDVKM.

The chain has TRBV9 and TRBJ1-1; unclear D gene. Germline loops: CDR1 SGDLS, CDR2 YYNGEE. Trimming cost V 0 bases and J 3 bases, with 6 bases left between them. The length of the CDR3 is 13 residues. The CDR3 DNA sequence: TGTGCCAGCAGCGTAGGTTCCTACACTGAAGCTTTCTTT. Its protein is CASSVGSYTEAFF.

V usage is TRBV28 and J usage is TRBJ2-6, with D hard to call. V gave up 7 bases and J gave up 0 bases, with 7 bases separating them. The V gene's germline CDR1 is MDHEN and CDR2 SYDVKM. There are 14 residues in the CDR3. CDR3 nucleotide sequence: TGTGCCAGCACGTTCTTCTCTGGGGCCAACGTCCTGACTTTC. It yields the protein CASTFFSGANVLTF. The full variable domain, with the rest looked up from reference TRBV28 and TRBJ2-6, is DVKVTQSSRYLVKRTGEKVFLECVQDMDHENMFWYRQDPGLGLRLIYFSYDVKMKEKGDIPEGYSVSREKKERFSLILESASTNQTSMYLCASTFFSGANVLTFGAGSRLTVL.

This clonotype has more than one count but fewer than ten. The rearrangement links TRBV5-4 to TRBJ1-1; D is ambiguous. CDR1 and CDR2 (germline): SGHNT, YYREEE (reference sequence). The germline V and J ends were trimmed by 0 bases and 8 bases, with 11 bases remaining between them. CDR3 size: 13 residues. CDR3 amino acids: CASSLVSATEAFF. As DNA, the CDR3 is TGTGCCAGCAGCTTGGTTTCGGCAACAGAAGCTTTCTTT.

The chain recombines TRBV28 with TRBJ2-1; 7 bases map to TRBD2. V lost 7 bases, J lost 2 bases, and 14 bases stayed unmatched. CDR3 length: 17 residues. CDR1 is MDHEN, CDR2 SYDVKM, per germline. The CDR3 loop reads CASNSEIGGSTYNEQFF. CDR3 in DNA: TGTGCCAGCAATTCAGAGATCGGCGGGAGTACCTACAATGAGCAGTTCTTC. Supplemented by reference TRBV28 and TRBJ2-1, the full variable domain reads DVKVTQSSRYLVKRTGEKVFLECVQDMDHENMFWYRQDPGLGLRLIYFSYDVKMKEKGDIPEGYSVSREKKERFSLILESASTNQTSMYLCASNSEIGGSTYNEQFFGPGTRLTVL.

The rearrangement joins TRBV6-5 to TRBJ1-4; 9 nucleotides align to TRBD1. Losses at the gene ends were 4 bases for V and 8 bases for J; bases not matched to a gene: 5. CDR3 length equals 14 residues. Looked up from germline, CDR1 is MNHEY and CDR2 is SVGAGI. CDR3 DNA sequence: TGTGCCAGCAGTTTGGACAGGGGTTTGGAAAAACTGTTTTTT. This gives the protein CASSLDRGLEKLFF.

This clonotype was detected ten times or more. The chain couples TRBV20-1 to TRBJ2-7, with D possibly being TRBD2 (6 bases). In germline, CDR1 is DFQATT, CDR2 SNEGSKA (reference sequence). V gave up 6 bases and J gave up 3 bases, with 15 bases separating them. There are 13 residues in the CDR3. In nucleotides, the CDR3 is TGCAGTGCCTGGCCTAGCGAGAGCTACGAGCAGTACTTC. Amino acids: CSAWPSESYEQYF.

In its sample, this clonotype was seen a few times. J is TRBJ2-7 and V is TRBV28, with no clear D. The CDR3 spans 14 residues. V was pared by 4 bases and J by 2 bases, with 12 bases between. CDR1 and CDR2 (germline): MDHEN, SYDVKM. The CDR3 DNA reads as TGTGCCAGCAGTTCTGAATCAGAAACCTACGAGCAGTACTTC. It encodes CASSSESETYEQYF.

The rearrangement joins TRBV5-1 to TRBJ1-1; 7 bases are shared with TRBD1. Germline assignment: CDR1 SGHRS and CDR2 YFSETQ. V was clipped by 4 bases and J by 0 bases; unmatched bases: 3. The CDR3 runs to 14 residues. The CDR3 bases are TGCGCCAGCAGCCAGGACAGGTTGAACACTGAAGCTTTCTTT. This translates into CASSQDRLNTEAFF. Variable domain in full (rest from reference TRBV5-1 and TRBJ1-1): KAGVTQTPRYLIKTRGQQVTLSCSPISGHRSVSWYQQTPGQGLQFLFEYFSETQRNKGNFPGRFSGRQFSNSRSEMNVSTLELGDSALYLCASSQDRLNTEAFFGQGTRLTVV.

This chain links TRBV27 with TRBJ1-5; TRBD1 agrees at 7 bases. CDR3 length equals 16 residues. V trimming: 5 bases; J trimming: 7 bases; junction bases outside the gene matches: 14. Germline V gene data show CDR1 as MNHEY and CDR2 as SMNVEV (reference sequence). CDR3 in DNA: TGTGCCAGCAGTCCAGGGGCAGGGGGAACTGGGCAGCCCCAGCATTTT. It encodes CASSPGAGGTGQPQHF.

This clonotype has just a few counts. The chain is built from TRBV11-2 and TRBJ1-2; D is unresolved. The CDR3 totals 15 residues. The germline V and J ends were trimmed by 2 bases and 0 bases, with 10 bases remaining between them. The germline V gene has CDR1 SGHAT and CDR2 FQNNGV. The CDR3 reads CASSLRNQANYGYTF. The DNA of the CDR3 is TGTGCCAGCAGCTTACGGAACCAAGCTAACTATGGCTACACCTTC.

The chain carries TRBV10-3 and TRBJ1-1; D is unclear. The CDR3 contains 12 residues. Germline lookup yields CDR1 ENHRY and CDR2 SYGVKD. The ends were cut back, 11 bases at V and 4 bases at J, with 14 bases in the middle. The CDR3 loop is CAADGLGTEAFF. Written as DNA, the CDR3 is TGTGCCGCCGACGGCTTGGGCACTGAAGCTTTCTTT.

CDR3 amino acids: CAIWTGENTEAFF. In DNA, the CDR3 is TGCGCCATCTGGACAGGGGAGAACACTGAAGCTTTCTTT. The V gene is TRBV10-1, the J gene TRBJ1-1; 9 bases match TRBD1. From germline, CDR1 is WNHNN and CDR2 SYGVQD (reference sequence). The trim removed 10 bases at V and 1 base at J, leaving 4 bases unmatched. This CDR3 region has 13 residues.

This clonotype was observed a handful of times. V and J are TRBV13 and TRBJ1-1; D is perhaps TRBD1 (5 bases). The CDR3 covers 16 residues. Germline CDR1 reads PRHDT; CDR2 reads FYEKMQ (reference sequence). V was clipped by 4 bases and J by 4 bases, with 19 bases between them. Here the CDR3 DNA reads TGTGCCAGCAGCTCTCCGCAGGGCCAGGGTGGCACTGAAGCTTTCTTT. Translation: CASSSPQGQGGTEAFF.

This clonotype has a handful of counts. The genes are TRBV25-1 and TRBJ1-1, with 7 nucleotides matching TRBD1. The CDR3 contains 19 residues. Germline loops: CDR1 MGHDK, CDR2 SYGVNS. The V gene end was trimmed by 1 base and the J gene end by 1 base; junction bases not matched to a gene: 15. In nucleotides, the CDR3 is TGTGCCAGCAGTGAATTCGAAGGGGGGGACAGTGAGGAGAACACTGAAGCTTTCTTT. Protein: CASSEFEGGDSEENTEAFF.

The chain carries TRBV12-3 or TRBV12-4 and TRBJ2-3; D is uncertain. Deletions cut 5 bases from V and 4 bases from J, with 19 bases between. The CDR3 covers 16 residues. CDR3 DNA sequence: TGTGCCAGCAGTCCGTTAAATACCAAGGGCGCAGATACGCAGTATTTT. It codes for CASSPLNTKGADTQYF.

V and J are TRBV7-3 and TRBJ2-1, with 8 bases lining up with TRBD2. This CDR3 is built from 17 residues. CDR1 SGHTA and CDR2 FQGTGA come from the germline V gene. V lost 5 bases to trimming and J lost 4 bases; unmatched junction nucleotides: 13. CDR3 in amino acids: CASSPYSSGSLYNEQFF. CDR3 bases: TGTGCCAGCAGCCCTTATTCGAGCGGGAGTCTATACAATGAGCAGTTCTTC.

This clonotype has more than one count but fewer than ten. The chain uses TRBV7-9 and TRBJ2-7; 14 bases align to TRBD2. V lost 7 bases to trimming and J lost 7 bases; unmatched junction nucleotides: 12. This CDR3 contains 16 residues. Germline V gene lookup returns CDR1 SEHNR and CDR2 FQNEAQ (reference sequence). CDR3 DNA sequence: TGTGCCAGCACACCAGGACTAGCGGGAGGCCACTGGGAGCAGTACTTC. It specifies CASTPGLAGGHWEQYF.

This clonotype was counted between two and nine times. This sequence joins TRBV12-3 or TRBV12-4 and TRBJ2-2, with 8 bases aligning to TRBD2. V lost 5 bases, J lost 7 bases, and 9 bases stayed unmatched. The CDR3 contains 15 residues. The CDR3 sequence: CASSPEVAGHGELFF. For the CDR3, the DNA is TGTGCCAGCAGTCCAGAGGTAGCGGGACACGGGGAGCTGTTTTTT.

V is TRBV6-6 and J is TRBJ2-1; a possible D gene is TRBD2 (5 bases). This CDR3 is built from 16 residues. V was pared by 2 bases and J by 3 bases, with 14 bases between. From germline, CDR1 is MNHNY and CDR2 SVGAGI (reference sequence). CDR3 in amino acids: CASSYVAGSHYNEQFF. The CDR3 DNA sequence: TGTGCCAGCAGTTACGTGGCGGGTTCCCACTACAATGAGCAGTTCTTC.

The chain recombines TRBV6-6 with TRBJ1-1; 7 bases map to TRBD1. CDR3 size: 14 residues. V shed 7 bases, J shed 5 bases, and the junction held 10 bases outside the gene matches. CDR1 is MNHNY and CDR2 is SVGAGI in the germline V gene (reference sequence). CDR3 DNA sequence: TGTGCCAGCATTAGCTTCGAACAGGGGACTGAAGCTTTCTTT. Its translation: CASISFEQGTEAFF.